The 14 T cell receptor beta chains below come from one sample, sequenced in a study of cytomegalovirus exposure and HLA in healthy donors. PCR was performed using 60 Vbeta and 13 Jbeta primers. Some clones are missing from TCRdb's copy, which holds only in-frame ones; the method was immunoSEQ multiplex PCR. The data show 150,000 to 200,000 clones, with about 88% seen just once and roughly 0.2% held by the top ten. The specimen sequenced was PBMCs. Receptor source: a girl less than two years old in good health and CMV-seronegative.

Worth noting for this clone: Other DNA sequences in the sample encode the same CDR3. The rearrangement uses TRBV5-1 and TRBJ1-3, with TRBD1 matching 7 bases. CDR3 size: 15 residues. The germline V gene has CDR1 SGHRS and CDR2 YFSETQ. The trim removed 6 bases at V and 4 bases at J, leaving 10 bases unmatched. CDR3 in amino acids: CASKVTGTPGNTIYF. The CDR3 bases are TGCGCCAGCAAAGTGACAGGGACTCCCGGAAACACCATATATTTT.

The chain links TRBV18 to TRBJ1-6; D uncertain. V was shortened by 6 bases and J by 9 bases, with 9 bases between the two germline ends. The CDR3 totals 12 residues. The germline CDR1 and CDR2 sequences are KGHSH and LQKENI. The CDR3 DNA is TGTGCCAGCTCCCGCTGGAGTTCACCCCTCCACTTT. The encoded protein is CASSRWSSPLHF.

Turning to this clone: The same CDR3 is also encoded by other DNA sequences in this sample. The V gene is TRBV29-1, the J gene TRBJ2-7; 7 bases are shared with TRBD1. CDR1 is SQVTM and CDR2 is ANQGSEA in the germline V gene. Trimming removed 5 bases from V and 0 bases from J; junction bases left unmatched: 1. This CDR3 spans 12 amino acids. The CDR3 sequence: CSVRDSSYEQYF. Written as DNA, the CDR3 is TGCAGCGTTAGGGACAGCTCCTACGAGCAGTACTTC.

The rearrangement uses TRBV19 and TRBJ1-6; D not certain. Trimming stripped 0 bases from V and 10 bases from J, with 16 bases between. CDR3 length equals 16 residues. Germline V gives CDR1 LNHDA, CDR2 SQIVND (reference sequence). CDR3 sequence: CASSIEWRPSRSPLHF. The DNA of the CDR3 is TGTGCCAGTAGTATAGAATGGCGCCCTTCGCGGTCACCCCTCCACTTT.

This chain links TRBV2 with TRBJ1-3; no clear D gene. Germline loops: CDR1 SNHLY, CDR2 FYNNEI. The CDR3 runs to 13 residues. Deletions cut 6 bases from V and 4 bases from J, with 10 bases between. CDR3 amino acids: CASSGVRGNTIYF. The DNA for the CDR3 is TGTGCCAGCAGCGGAGTTAGGGGAAACACCATATATTTT.

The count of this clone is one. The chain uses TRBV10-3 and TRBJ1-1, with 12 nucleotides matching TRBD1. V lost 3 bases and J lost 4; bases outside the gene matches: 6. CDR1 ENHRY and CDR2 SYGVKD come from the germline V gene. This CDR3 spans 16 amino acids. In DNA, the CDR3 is TGTGCCATCAGTGACTCCGGGACAGGGGGCGGCACTGAAGCTTTCTTT. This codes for CAISDSGTGGGTEAFF.

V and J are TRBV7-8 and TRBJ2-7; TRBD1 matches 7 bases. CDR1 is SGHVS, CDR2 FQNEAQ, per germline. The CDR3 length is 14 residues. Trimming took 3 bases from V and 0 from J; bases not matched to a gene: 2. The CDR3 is CASSFDRDSYEQYF. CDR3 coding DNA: TGTGCCAGCAGCTTTGACAGGGACTCCTACGAGCAGTACTTC.

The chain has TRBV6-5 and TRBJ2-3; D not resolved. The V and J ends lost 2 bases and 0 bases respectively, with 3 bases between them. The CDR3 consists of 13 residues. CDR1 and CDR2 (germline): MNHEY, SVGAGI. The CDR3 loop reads CASSYRSTDTQYF. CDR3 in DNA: TGTGCCAGCAGTTACCGGAGCACAGATACGCAGTATTTT.

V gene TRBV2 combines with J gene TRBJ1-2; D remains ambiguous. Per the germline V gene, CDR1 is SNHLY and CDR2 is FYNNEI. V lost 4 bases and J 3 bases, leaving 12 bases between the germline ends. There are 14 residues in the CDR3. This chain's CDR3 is CASSAIFGDYGYTF. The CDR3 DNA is TGTGCCAGCAGTGCGATATTCGGGGACTATGGCTACACCTTC.

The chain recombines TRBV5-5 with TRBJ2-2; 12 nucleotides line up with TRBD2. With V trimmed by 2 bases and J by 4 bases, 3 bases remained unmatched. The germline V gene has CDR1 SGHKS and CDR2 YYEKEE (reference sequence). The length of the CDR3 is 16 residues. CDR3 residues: CASSLGLAGSTGELFF. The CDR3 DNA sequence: TGTGCCAGCAGCTTAGGACTAGCGGGGAGCACCGGGGAGCTGTTTTTT.

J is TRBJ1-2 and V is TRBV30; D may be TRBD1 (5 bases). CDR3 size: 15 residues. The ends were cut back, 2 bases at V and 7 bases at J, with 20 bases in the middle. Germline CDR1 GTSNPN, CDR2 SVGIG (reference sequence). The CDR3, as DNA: TGTGCCTGGAGTTCCCCTCCCGACAGCCCCTCTGGCTACACCTTC. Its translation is CAWSSPPDSPSGYTF.

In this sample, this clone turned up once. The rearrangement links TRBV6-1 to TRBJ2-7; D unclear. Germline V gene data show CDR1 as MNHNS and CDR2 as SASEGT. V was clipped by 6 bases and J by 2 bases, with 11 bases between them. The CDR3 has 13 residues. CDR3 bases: TGTGCCAGCAGCTTACAGAGAACCTACGAGCAGTACTTC. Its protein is CASSLQRTYEQYF.

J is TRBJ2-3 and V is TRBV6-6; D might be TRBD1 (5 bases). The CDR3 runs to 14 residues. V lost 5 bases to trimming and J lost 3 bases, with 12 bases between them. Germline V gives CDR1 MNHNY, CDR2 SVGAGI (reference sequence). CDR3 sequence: CASSTRVRTDTQYF. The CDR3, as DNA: TGTGCCAGCAGTACCAGGGTTCGGACAGATACGCAGTATTTT.

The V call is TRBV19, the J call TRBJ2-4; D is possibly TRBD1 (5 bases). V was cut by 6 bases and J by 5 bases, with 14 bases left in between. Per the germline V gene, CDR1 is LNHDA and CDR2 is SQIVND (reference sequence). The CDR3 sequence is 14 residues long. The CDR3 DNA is TGTGCCAGTAGCCCAGGGTATGGGGAAAACATTCAGTACTTC. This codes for CASSPGYGENIQYF. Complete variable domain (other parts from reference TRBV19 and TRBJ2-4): DGGITQSPKYLFRKEGQNVTLSCEQNLNHDAMYWYRQDPGQGLRLIYYSQIVNDFQKGDIAEGYSVSREKKESFPLTVTSAQKNPTAFYLCASSPGYGENIQYFGAGTRLSVL.